What follows is one TCR beta chain and its context. These data originate in a study of tissue T cells after allogeneic stem cell transplantation. Study details: Samples with visible lymphocytes on H&E were prioritized for sequencing.

Clones were sequenced by immunoSEQ multiplex PCR, and TCRdb holds only the in-frame ones, with some missing. The sample records some 25,000 clones, more than 60% being singletons. The germline V gene has CDR1 SEHNR and CDR2 FQNEAQ (reference sequence). This CDR3 spans 18 amino acids. Trimming removed 1 base at V and 0 bases at J, with 13 bases between. The receptor's source is a female donor of 60 years or more with lung cancer. The genes are TRBV7-9 and TRBJ2-6, with D possibly TRBD1 on 6 matching bases. Sequences were derived from tissue from the ileum, sampled at autopsy. The CDR3 is CASSLVGATSSGANVLTF. The CDR3 nucleotides read TGTGCCAGCAGCTTAGTGGGGGCTACCAGCTCTGGGGCCAACGTCCTGACTTTC. Complete variable domain (other parts from reference TRBV7-9 and TRBJ2-6): DTGVSQNPRHKITKRGQNVTFRCDPISEHNRLYWYRQTLGQGPEFLTYFQNEAQLEKSRLLSDRFSAERPKGSFSTLEIQRTEQGDSAMYLCASSLVGATSSGANVLTFGAGSRLTVL.